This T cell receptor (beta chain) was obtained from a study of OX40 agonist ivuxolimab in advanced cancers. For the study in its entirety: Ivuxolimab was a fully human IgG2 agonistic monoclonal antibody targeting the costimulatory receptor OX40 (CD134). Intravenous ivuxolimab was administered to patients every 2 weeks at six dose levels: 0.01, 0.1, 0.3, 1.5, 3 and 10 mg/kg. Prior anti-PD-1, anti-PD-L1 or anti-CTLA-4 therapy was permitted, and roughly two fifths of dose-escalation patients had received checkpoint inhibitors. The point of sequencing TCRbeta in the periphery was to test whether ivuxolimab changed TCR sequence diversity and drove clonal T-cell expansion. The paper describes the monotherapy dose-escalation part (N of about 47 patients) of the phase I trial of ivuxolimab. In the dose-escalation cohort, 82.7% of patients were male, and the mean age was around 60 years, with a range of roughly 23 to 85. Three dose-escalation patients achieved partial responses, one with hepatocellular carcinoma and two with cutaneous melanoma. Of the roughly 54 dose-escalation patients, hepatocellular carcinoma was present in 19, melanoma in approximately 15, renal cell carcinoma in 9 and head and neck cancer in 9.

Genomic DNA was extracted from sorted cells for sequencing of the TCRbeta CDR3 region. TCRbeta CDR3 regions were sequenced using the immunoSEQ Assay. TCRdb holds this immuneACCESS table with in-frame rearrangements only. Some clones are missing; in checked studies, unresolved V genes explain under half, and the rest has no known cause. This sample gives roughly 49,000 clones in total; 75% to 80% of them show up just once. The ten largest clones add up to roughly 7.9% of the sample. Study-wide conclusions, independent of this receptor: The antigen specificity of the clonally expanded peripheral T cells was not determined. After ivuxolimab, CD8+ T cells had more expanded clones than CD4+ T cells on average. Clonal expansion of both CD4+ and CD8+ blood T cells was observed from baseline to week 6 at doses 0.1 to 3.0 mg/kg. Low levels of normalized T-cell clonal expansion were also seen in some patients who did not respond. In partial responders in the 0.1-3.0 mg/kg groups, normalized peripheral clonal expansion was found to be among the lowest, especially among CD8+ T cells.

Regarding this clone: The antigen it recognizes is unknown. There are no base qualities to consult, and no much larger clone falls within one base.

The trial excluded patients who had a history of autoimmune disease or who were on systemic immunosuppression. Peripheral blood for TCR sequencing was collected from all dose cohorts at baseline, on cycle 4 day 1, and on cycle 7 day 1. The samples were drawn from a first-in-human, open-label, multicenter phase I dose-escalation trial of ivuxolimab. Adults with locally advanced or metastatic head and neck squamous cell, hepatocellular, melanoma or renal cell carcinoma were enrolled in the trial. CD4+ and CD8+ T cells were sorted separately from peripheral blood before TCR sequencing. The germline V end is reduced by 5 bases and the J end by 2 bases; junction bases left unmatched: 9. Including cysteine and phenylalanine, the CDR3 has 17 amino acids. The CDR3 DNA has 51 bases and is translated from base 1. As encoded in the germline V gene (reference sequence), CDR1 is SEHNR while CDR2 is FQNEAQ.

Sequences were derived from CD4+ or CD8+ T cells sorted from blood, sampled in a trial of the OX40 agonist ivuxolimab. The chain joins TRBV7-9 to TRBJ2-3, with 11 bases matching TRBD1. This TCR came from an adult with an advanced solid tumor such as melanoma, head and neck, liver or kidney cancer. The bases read TGTGCCAGCAGCCCCTTACTCGGACAGGGGGCCACAGATACGCAGTATTTT. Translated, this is CASSPLLGQGATDTQYF.